These 26 T cell receptor beta chains were sequenced from one sample in a study of metastatic and nonmetastatic thyroid tumors. Prior to thyroid surgery, none of the patients had received any treatment. TCRdb redid the clone calls on the PCR reads using MiXCR. The sample comprises roughly 28,000 clones, roughly 19% of which are singletons, and approximately 40% rests with the top ten. The sequenced material came from blood. The receptors were sampled from a female donor with papillary thyroid cancer or a benign thyroid nodule (not recorded which). Some clones in this sample may be carry-over from other donors' samples.

This clone was seen a few times. The V and J genes are TRBV6-1 and TRBJ2-3; 8 nucleotides align to TRBD1. The CDR3 spans 16 residues. Germline V lookup: CDR1 MNHNS, CDR2 SASEGT. With V trimmed by 7 bases and J by 2 bases, 11 bases remained unmatched. The CDR3 loop reads CASNRPDRGNTDTQYF. The CDR3 DNA sequence: TGTGCCAGCAACCGGCCTGACAGGGGAAACACAGATACGCAGTATTTT.

The rearrangement uses TRBV5-1 and TRBJ2-1, with 11 positions matching TRBD2. The CDR3 is 18 residues long. Germline V gene lookup returns CDR1 SGHRS and CDR2 YFSETQ. J was trimmed by 6 bases and V by 0 bases; bases with no gene match: 11. CDR3 in DNA: TGCGCCAGCAGCTTGGAATCCGGGACTAGCGGCATCTGCAATGAGCAGTTCTTC. Protein product: CASSLESGTSGICNEQFF.

The V and J genes are TRBV6-1 and TRBJ1-6; no firm D call. Germline CDR1 reads MNHNS; CDR2 reads SASEGT. CDR3 size: 14 residues. Trimming pared 2 bases from V and 6 bases from J, leaving 8 bases between. The CDR3 region is CASSEYGVNSPLHF. The CDR3 DNA reads TGTGCCAGCAGTGAATATGGCGTTAATTCACCCCTCCACTTT.

This clone occurred many times. V gene TRBV28 combines with J gene TRBJ1-1; unclear D gene. From germline, CDR1 is MDHEN and CDR2 SYDVKM. Trimming took off 3 bases at V and 11 bases at J, with 10 bases between the two ends. The CDR3 length is 11 residues. The CDR3 loop reads CASSLLRRAFF. CDR3 coding DNA: TGTGCCAGCAGTTTGCTACGGCGGGCTTTCTTT.

This clone came up many times. The rearrangement uses TRBV12-3 or TRBV12-4 and TRBJ2-1; D unclear. Trimming removed 5 bases at V and 8 bases at J, with 13 bases between. The CDR3 consists of 13 residues. CDR3: CASSPYQVHEQFF. In nucleotides, the CDR3 is TGTGCCAGCAGTCCTTACCAGGTGCATGAGCAGTTCTTC.

This clone was counted at least ten times. This chain uses TRBV20-1 with TRBJ2-1; TRBD2 is a possible D gene (6 bases). The V end was cut by 5 bases, the J end by 1 base, with 12 bases between. The germline V gene has CDR1 DFQATT and CDR2 SNEGSKA (reference sequence). The CDR3 totals 14 residues. In DNA form, the CDR3 reads TGCAGTGCTCCCCCCGGAGGGTCCTACAATGAGCAGTTCTTC. Its protein is CSAPPGGSYNEQFF.

V usage is TRBV6-1 and J usage is TRBJ2-6; D call uncertain. V lost 7 bases and J 2 bases, leaving 3 bases between the germline ends. This CDR3 comprises 12 residues. Germline V gene lookup returns CDR1 MNHNS and CDR2 SASEGT. The CDR3 DNA is TGTGCCAGCAACACTGGGGCCAACGTCCTGACTTTC. Its translation is CASNTGANVLTF.

This clone is classed as medium-sized. The chain joins TRBV28 to TRBJ2-7, with unresolved D. This CDR3 spans 13 amino acids. Germline CDR1 and CDR2: MDHEN and SYDVKM. V shed 10 bases and J shed 6 bases, with 19 bases lying between them. The CDR3 bases are TGTGCCACCCTGACCCAACGGGTTGGCGAGCAGTACTTC. This sequence encodes CATLTQRVGEQYF.

The V gene is TRBV12-3 or TRBV12-4, the J gene TRBJ1-1; D uncertain. The CDR3 length is 13 residues. V lost 0 bases, J lost 9 bases, and 11 bases lay in between. CDR3 DNA sequence: TGTGCCAGCAGTTTAGCCTCCCGTAAGAAAGCTTTCTTT. Protein product: CASSLASRKKAFF.

Comment on this clone: As the CDR3 is not closed by the conserved phenylalanine or tryptophan, this likely results from a read error. V gene TRBV20-1 combines with J gene TRBJ2-7, with 11 bases lining up with TRBD1. Germline CDR1 DFQATT, CDR2 SNEGSKA (reference sequence). V gave up 6 bases and J gave up 2 bases; unmatched junction bases: 9. This CDR3 spans 15 amino acids. CDR3 in DNA: TGCAGTGCACCCCGGGACAGGGGGGCGGCCTACGAGCAGTACCCC. It encodes CSAPRDRGAAYEQYP.

CDR3 in amino acids: CASRQTGGWGSTDTQYF. CDR3 DNA sequence: TGCGCCAGCAGACAGACCGGGGGTTGGGGTAGCACAGATACGCAGTATTTT. J is TRBJ2-3 and V is TRBV5-1; the D gene is possibly TRBD2 (6 bases). The CDR3 is 17 residues long. The V gene lost 5 bases and the J gene lost 0 bases, with 19 bases spanning the gap. Germline loops: CDR1 SGHRS, CDR2 YFSETQ.

This rearrangement joins TRBV2 to TRBJ1-2; the D gene is possibly TRBD1 (6 bases). This CDR3 region has 14 residues. The ends were cut back, 8 bases at V and 0 bases at J, with 13 bases in the middle. Germline CDR1 is SNHLY and CDR2 is FYNNEI. The CDR3 DNA is TGTGCCAGCTCGAACCAGGGGCCTAACTATGGCTACACCTTC. Amino acid sequence: CASSNQGPNYGYTF.

The chain is built from TRBV20-1 and TRBJ1-2, with unresolved D. Germline CDR1 reads DFQATT; CDR2 reads SNEGSKA (reference sequence). Trimming removed 6 bases at V and 5 bases at J, with 13 bases between. This CDR3 is 12 amino acids long. CDR3 DNA sequence: TGCAGTGCCGAAGCCCTGGCGTATGGCTACACCTTC. It codes for CSAEALAYGYTF.

This clone occurred many times. V usage is TRBV11-2 and J usage is TRBJ1-6, with 10 bases lining up with TRBD1. CDR3 length: 18 amino acids. The germline gives CDR1 SGHAT, CDR2 FQNNGV. Trimming took 3 bases from V and 10 from J; bases not matched to a gene: 15. The CDR3 spells CASSFDVPGQGRSSPLHF. Here the CDR3 DNA reads TGTGCCAGCAGCTTCGACGTCCCGGGACAGGGGCGGTCGTCACCCCTCCACTTT.

The chain is built from TRBV5-1 and TRBJ2-2, with 8 positions matching TRBD2. V dropped 2 bases and J dropped 6; count of bases not matched to a gene: 6. The V gene's germline CDR1 is SGHRS and CDR2 YFSETQ. This CDR3 region has 15 residues. CDR3: CASSLPPGGAGELFF. DNA for the CDR3: TGCGCCAGCAGCTTACCCCCGGGGGGGGCCGGGGAGCTGTTTTTT.

In regard to this clone: Given a much more abundant clone one base away, this may be a read error. The same CDR3 also results from other DNA sequences found in this sample. This chain joins TRBV3-1 and TRBJ2-7, with TRBD2 matching over 9 bases. CDR3 size: 14 residues. Germline loops: CDR1 LGHDT, CDR2 YNNKEL (reference sequence). Here the CDR3 DNA reads TGTGCAAGCAGCCAAGTCCCGACTAGCGGCGAGCAGTACTTC. Translation: CASSQVPTSGEQYF.

This clone was counted many times. This sequence joins TRBV6-1 and TRBJ1-1; D not resolved. This CDR3 has 15 residues. Trimming shortened V by 0 bases and J by 5 bases, and 13 bases separated the two germline ends. From germline, CDR1 is MNHNS and CDR2 SASEGT. The CDR3, as DNA: TGTGCCAGCAGTGAAGCGCTCGATGGAGGGACTGAAGCTTTCTTT. This gives the protein CASSEALDGGTEAFF.

CDR3 sequence: CASSLLASSNSPLHF. The CDR3 DNA sequence: TGTGCCAGCAGCTTACTGGCAAGTTCTAATTCACCCCTCCACTTT. The chain recombines TRBV11-2 with TRBJ1-6; no clear D gene. This CDR3 spans 15 amino acids. From germline, CDR1 is SGHAT and CDR2 FQNNGV. The V gene lost 2 bases and the J gene lost 6 bases, with 11 bases spanning the gap.

Within the sample, this clone is medium-sized. The CDR3 protein is CASSLDGATDEQFF. CDR3 DNA: TGTGCCAGCAGTCTCGATGGGGCGACGGATGAGCAGTTCTTC. V and J are TRBV6-1 and TRBJ2-1, with a weak D call TRBD1 (5 bases). This CDR3 is 14 amino acids long. Trimming stripped 5 bases from V and 8 bases from J, with 16 bases between. The germline gives CDR1 MNHNS, CDR2 SASEGT.

This clone has at least ten counts. The rearrangement joins TRBV28 to TRBJ1-5; the D is unclear. Trimming stripped 2 bases from V and 2 bases from J, with 4 bases between. The CDR3 spans 13 residues. The germline V gene encodes CDR1 MDHEN and CDR2 SYDVKM. The CDR3 region is CASSLSRNQPQHF. The DNA of the CDR3 is TGTGCCAGCAGTTTAAGTCGCAATCAGCCCCAGCATTTT.

The CDR3 protein is CASSEVTGVEYEQYF. The CDR3 bases are TGTGCCAGCAGTGAGGTGACGGGGGTCGAGTACGAGCAGTACTTC. The chain recombines TRBV2 with TRBJ2-7; tentatively, D is TRBD2 (6 bases). V lost 3 bases to trimming and J lost 4 bases, with 16 bases between them. CDR3 length: 15 residues. Germline V CDR1 and CDR2: SNHLY, FYNNEI.

This clone was picked up many times. V gene TRBV7-2 combines with J gene TRBJ2-5, with D possibly TRBD1 on 6 matching bases. Germline V gene lookup returns CDR1 SGHTA and CDR2 FQGNSA. This CDR3 contains 13 residues. V gave up 3 bases and J gave up 4 bases, with 9 bases separating them. CDR3 residues: CASSFTGRETQYF. The DNA for the CDR3 is TGTGCCAGCAGCTTCACAGGGAGAGAGACCCAGTACTTC.

This clone was detected ten times or more. Here the CDR3 DNA reads TGTGCCAGCAGCCACCGGGCCTCCTATGGCTACACCTTC. It specifies CASSHRASYGYTF. The rearrangement uses TRBV3-1 and TRBJ1-2; no reliable D call. This CDR3 contains 13 residues. V was pared by 3 bases and J by 4 bases, with 9 bases between. Germline CDR1 and CDR2: LGHDT and YNNKEL (reference sequence). Drawing the rest from reference TRBV3-1 and TRBJ1-2, the complete variable domain is DTAVSQTPKYLVTQMGNDKSIKCEQNLGHDTMYWYKQDSKKFLKIMFSYNNKELIINETVPNRFSPKSPDKAHLNLHINSLELGDSAVYFCASSHRASYGYTFGSGTRLTVV.

The J gene is TRBJ2-1, the V gene TRBV10-1; 8 positions match TRBD2. Germline CDR1 and CDR2: WNHNN and SYGVQD (reference sequence). This CDR3 is 13 amino acids long. The trim removed 4 bases at V and 12 bases at J, leaving 8 bases unmatched. CDR3 sequence: CASSADRLARQFF. The DNA of the CDR3 is TGCGCCAGCAGTGCTGACCGACTAGCGCGGCAGTTCTTC.

This clone was counted ten times or more. The chain joins TRBV5-1 to TRBJ1-5, with D unclear. Deletions cut 0 bases from V and 0 bases from J, with 7 bases between. The CDR3 is 15 residues long. The germline V gene has CDR1 SGHRS and CDR2 YFSETQ. As DNA, the CDR3 is TGCGCCAGCAGCTTGGAGCCGGATAGCAATCAGCCCCAGCATTTT. It encodes CASSLEPDSNQPQHF.

This clone was detected only a few times. The chain is built from TRBV28 and TRBJ1-4; D is uncertain. Trimming cost V 5 bases and J 7 bases, with 11 bases left between them. This CDR3 contains 13 residues. Germline V lookup: CDR1 MDHEN, CDR2 SYDVKM. For the CDR3, the DNA is TGTGCCAGCAGTGAAGGACCGGGTGAAAAACTGTTTTTT. Protein: CASSEGPGEKLFF. Together with reference TRBV28 and TRBJ1-4, the CDR3 gives the full variable domain: DVKVTQSSRYLVKRTGEKVFLECVQDMDHENMFWYRQDPGLGLRLIYFSYDVKMKEKGDIPEGYSVSREKKERFSLILESASTNQTSMYLCASSEGPGEKLFFGSGTQLSVL.